The following is a T cell receptor (beta chain) sequence with its context. This clone was seen a few times. No cognate antigen has been identified for it. No base quality information exists; no much larger clone differs at one position. The data belong to a study of blood T cell repertoires in COVID-19 (dated by TCRdb to between 2020 and 2021). A note on the overall study: The collaborator samples originated in the United States, Italy and Spain and spanned the acute and convalescent phases of COVID-19. The prospective study material was composed of cDNA or gDNA derived from T cells, B-cell-depleted T cells, or PBMCs. Subjects who had been exposed to COVID-19, were actively infected with it, or had recovered from it provided the deeply sampled blood TCRbeta repertoires that made up the dataset. The repertoires were made available in a free public database intended to serve as a resource for research on the immune response to SARS-CoV-2. Samples were obtained from the ongoing ImmuneRACE study (first 160 participants) and from some 1,300 subjects provided by 6 global collaborators. Nearly every sample came with metadata listing a de-identified subject ID, COVID-19 status, age in years and sex. HLA class I and class II types, where available, came from metadata supplied by the sample provider rather than from assay-based typing.

General study outcomes and caveats: The amount of clinical and demographic metadata varied by source and participant and was provided uncurated.

Each collaborating institution followed its own protocols to collect whole blood in K2EDTA tubes. For TCRbeta analysis, collaborators shipped samples in one of three forms: frozen whole blood, isolated PBMCs, or DNA extracted from either of those sample types. TCRbeta CDR3 regions were amplified from genomic DNA using the immunoSEQ Assay, a bias-controlled multiplex PCR. As for the original processing: The number of nucleated cells in each sample was estimated from the amplification of reference gene primers within the assay. To quantify the absolute abundance of each unique TCRbeta CDR3 rearrangement, sequence reads were collapsed and filtered. Productive Simpson clonality was computed per sample as the square root of Simpson's diversity index over productive rearrangements. Entries here come from immuneACCESS through TCRdb and include only in-frame sequences with V and J called. Some clones fail to appear in such tables; in the studies checked, an unresolved V gene covers under half of the shortfall, and the cause of the remainder is unknown. Clonal size and the V and J genes are those of that table, whereas D and trimming came from the DNA. The sample table records around 180,000 clones; around 90% of these occur just once. Of the sample, about 26% is held by the ten largest clones.

Germline trimming amounts to 3 bases on V and 7 bases on J, with 8 as the count of junction bases outside the gene matches. The germline V gene (reference sequence) specifies SEHNR as CDR1 and FQNEAQ as CDR2. The CDR3, from cysteine to phenylalanine, totals 15 residues. Only the CDR3 part of the read is kept: 45 bases, read in frame from the first base. Material for sequencing was peripheral blood. The sequence is built from TRBV7-9 and TRBJ2-2, with 7 bases in between that match TRBD1. The receptor's source is a man in his 60s with acute or convalescent COVID-19. The CDR3 protein sequence reads: CASSLHLGTDGELFF. In nucleotides, the sequence is TGTGCCAGCAGCTTGCACTTGGGGACAGACGGGGAGCTGTTTTTT. The full variable domain, completed from the reference TRBV7-9 and TRBJ2-2 proteins outside the CDR3, reads DTGVSQNPRHKITKRGQNVTFRCDPISEHNRLYWYRQTLGQGPEFLTYFQNEAQLEKSRLLSDRFSAERPKGSFSTLEIQRTEQGDSAMYLCASSLHLGTDGELFFGEGSRLTVL.